This T cell receptor beta chain was recovered during a study of blood T cells in healthy people across ages (dated by TCRdb to the mid-2010s). General notes on the study: In model experiments, template switching captured roughly one uniquely barcoded TCR beta cDNA molecule for every two T cells. The study measured age-related changes in TCR beta repertoire diversity using deep sequencing normalized with unique cDNA molecular identifiers. The donors were split into four age groups: young (average about 15 years), middle-aged (over 35), aged (approximately 60) and long-lived (roughly 88). The study analyzed two additional independent replicas of 1 million unique cDNA reads from the same blood draw for two donors, one aged 18 to 29 and one aged 80 or older. To avoid experimental bias, donors of different ages were spread randomly across the sequencing lanes.

This clonotype came up a few times. The antigen this receptor binds is unknown. Base-call qualities are not available, and no considerably larger clone is one nucleotide away. The library was generated by 5' RACE. The instrument was an Illumina HiSeq 2500. A second PCR of roughly 7 to 12 cycles was run with a J-beta primer mix and a sample-barcoded 5' primer. A unique molecular identifier was introduced onto each TCR beta cDNA molecule by a template-switch 5' adaptor carrying 12 random nucleotides. Each sample yielded at least 3 million CDR3-containing paired-end reads. The Mint cDNA synthesis kit, primed by a TRBC-specific oligonucleotide, was used to synthesize first-strand cDNA from all RNA. After uracil-DNA glycosylase treatment, a first 18-cycle PCR used universal primers M1SS and BC2_uni_R on all cDNA. Turning to the authors' computational methods: Normalization of each sample was performed by random selection of 1 million high-quality reads, each carrying a distinct molecular identifier. Instead of being binned into consensus sequences, reads that shared molecular identifiers were thrown out. MiTCR, with a Q25 quality threshold and the strictest error-elimination algorithm, was used for CDR3 identification, clonotype clustering and error correction. A nonparametric unseen species model with Euler transformation was used to estimate lower-bound total TCR beta diversity. The public reads were quality trimmed at Q25 with fastp and then assembled into clones with MiXCR by TCRdb, keeping productive beta chains. Rows merge per CDR3 protein into single entries with the most common DNA and genes. TCRdb's processing, not the authors', yielded these V and J calls. For this sample the table gives about 1 million distinct CDR3 sequences, of which around 43% were detected only once. Of the sample, approximately 17% falls within the top ten clones.

The CDR3, cysteine through phenylalanine, is 15 amino acids long. Only the CDR3 portion is preserved as DNA: 45 bases, with reading frame beginning at the first base. V loses 4 bases, J loses 7 bases, and the germline ends lie 19 bases apart. The germline V gene (reference sequence) supplies CDR1 LGHDT and CDR2 YNNKEL. The donors were around 39 Caucasian individuals from Russia, aged roughly 6 to 100 years, who were systemically healthy. About 10 milliliters of peripheral blood were drawn from each donor into EDTA-treated Vacutainer tubes. PBMCs were isolated by Ficoll-Paque density-gradient centrifugation, with at least 6 million obtained per sample. Total RNA, at least 6 micrograms per sample, was extracted from PBMCs with Trizol reagent. Naive CD45RAhigh/CD27high T cell percentages were measured by flow cytometry on a PBMC aliquot from every donor. Study-wide conclusions, independent of this receptor: There was a strong correlation between observed TCR beta diversity and the percentage of naive T cells measured by flow cytometry. Estimates of total diversity from one million sequenced T cells were regarded as lower bounds and underestimates. Observed TCR beta diversity per million T cells fell roughly linearly with age, and a significant reduction was already apparent by age around 44. Donor CMV infection status was unknown, potentially confounding age-related changes in expanded clonotypes. Because profiling used bulk unsorted PBMCs, naive and antigen-experienced compartments could not be compared conclusively. Compared with the aged group, the long-lived group had more naive CD4+ T cells, fewer expanded clones and increased TCR diversity, a pattern suggesting age selection.

The specimen sequenced was blood. The sequence is built from TRBV3-1 and TRBJ1-1, and the D gene may be TRBD1, 5 bases matching. The clonotype was recovered from a woman aged 55-70 years in good health. The bases are TGTGCCAGCAGCCTCCGGACACCACCCTCGGTTGAAGCTTTCTTT. Its coded protein is CASSLRTPPSVEAFF.